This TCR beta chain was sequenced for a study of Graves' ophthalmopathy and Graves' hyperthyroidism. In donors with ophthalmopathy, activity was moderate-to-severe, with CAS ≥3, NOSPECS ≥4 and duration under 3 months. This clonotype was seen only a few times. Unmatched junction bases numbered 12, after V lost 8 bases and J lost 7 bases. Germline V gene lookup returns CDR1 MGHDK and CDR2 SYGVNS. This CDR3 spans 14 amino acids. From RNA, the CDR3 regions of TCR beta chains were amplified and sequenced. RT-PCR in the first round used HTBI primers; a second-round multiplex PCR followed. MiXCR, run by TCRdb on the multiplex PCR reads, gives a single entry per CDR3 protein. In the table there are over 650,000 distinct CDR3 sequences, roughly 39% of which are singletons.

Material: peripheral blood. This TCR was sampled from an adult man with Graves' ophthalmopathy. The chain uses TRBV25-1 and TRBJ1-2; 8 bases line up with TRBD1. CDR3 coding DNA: TGTGCCAGCTCCTTGACAGGGGTTATTGGTGGCTACACCTTC. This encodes CASSLTGVIGGYTF.